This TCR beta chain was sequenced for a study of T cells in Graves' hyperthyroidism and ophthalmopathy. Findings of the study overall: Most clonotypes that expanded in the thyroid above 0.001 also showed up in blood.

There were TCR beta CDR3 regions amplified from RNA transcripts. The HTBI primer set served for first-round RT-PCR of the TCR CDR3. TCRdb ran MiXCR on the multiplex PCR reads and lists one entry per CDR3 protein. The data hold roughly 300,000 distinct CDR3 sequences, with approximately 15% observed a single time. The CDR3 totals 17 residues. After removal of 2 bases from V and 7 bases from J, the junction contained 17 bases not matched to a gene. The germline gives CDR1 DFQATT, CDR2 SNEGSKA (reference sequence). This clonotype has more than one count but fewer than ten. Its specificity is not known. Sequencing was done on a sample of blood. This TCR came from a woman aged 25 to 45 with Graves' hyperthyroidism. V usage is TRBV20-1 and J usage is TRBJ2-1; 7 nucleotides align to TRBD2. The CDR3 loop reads CSARIGLSGFVVNEQFF. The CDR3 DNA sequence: TGCAGTGCTAGAATCGGTCTTAGCGGGTTTGTGGTAAATGAGCAGTTCTTC.